The 17 T cell receptor beta chains reported below all come from one sample, sequenced in a study of graft-versus-host responses after intestinal transplantation. Their antigen targets remain unknown. Profiling relied on immunoSEQ multiplex PCR, and the TCRdb table lists in-frame clones only, not all of them. The sample lists under 65,000 clones; about 94% were seen once. The starting material was unstimulated CD4+ T cells sorted from spleen or lymph node cells, obtained before transplant. The source is a human donor who was the organ donor for an intestinal transplant.

This clone occurred a few times. The chain employs TRBV19 and TRBJ1-3, with unresolved D. This CDR3 is built from 14 residues. V dropped 3 bases and J dropped 0 bases, with 6 bases sitting between them. Germline CDR1 is LNHDA and CDR2 is SQIVND (reference sequence). CDR3 sequence reads: CASSIGNSGNTIYF. CDR3 bases: TGTGCCAGTAGTATTGGTAACTCTGGAAACACCATATATTTT.

With respect to this clone: Different DNA sequences within this sample yield the same CDR3. This sequence joins TRBV27 and TRBJ2-3; 9 bases are a match to TRBD2. With V trimmed by 5 bases and J by 8 bases, 5 bases remained unmatched. In germline, CDR1 is MNHEY, CDR2 SMNVEV (reference sequence). The CDR3 runs 13 residues. In DNA form, the CDR3 reads TGTGCCAGCAGTCTGGGACTAGCAGTTACGCAGTATTTT. Protein: CASSLGLAVTQYF.

The rearrangement joins TRBV12-5 to TRBJ1-1; perhaps TRBD1 as D (5 bases). The V gene's germline CDR1 is LGHNT and CDR2 FRNRAP. This CDR3 comprises 17 residues. The V and J ends lost 0 bases and 4 bases respectively, with 18 bases between them. The CDR3 DNA follows: TGTGCTAGTGGTTTGGTACCCCGGACCAAGGGGATCACTGAAGCTTTCTTT. This sequence encodes CASGLVPRTKGITEAFF. The whole variable domain, remainder taken from reference TRBV12-5 and TRBJ1-1, is DARVTQTPRHKVTEMGQEVTMRCQPILGHNTVFWYRQTMMQGLELLAYFRNRAPLDDSGMPKDRFSAEMPDATLATLKIQPSEPRDSAVYFCASGLVPRTKGITEAFFGQGTRLTVV.

V gene TRBV25-1 combines with J gene TRBJ2-7, with no clear D. This CDR3 region has 13 residues. The V end was cut by 8 bases, the J end by 0 bases, with 11 bases between. Germline V gene sequence: CDR1 MGHDK, CDR2 SYGVNS. CDR3 sequence (DNA): TGTGCCAGCTCGGGTTACTTCTCCTACGAGCAGTACTTC. This sequence encodes CASSGYFSYEQYF.

This clone came up once. V gene TRBV5-8 combines with J gene TRBJ2-1, with 7 bases fitting TRBD1. The trim removed 1 base at V and 1 base at J, leaving 2 bases unmatched. This CDR3 region has 15 residues. Germline CDR1 and CDR2: SGHTS and YDEGEE. Written as DNA, the CDR3 is TGTGCCAGCAGCTTGATGACAGGGTCCTACAATGAGCAGTTCTTC. Encoded protein: CASSLMTGSYNEQFF.

The rearrangement uses TRBV7-8 and TRBJ1-4; D is undetermined. Germline V gives CDR1 SGHVS, CDR2 FQNEAQ. V lost 5 bases, J lost 0 bases, and 10 bases lay in between. The CDR3 runs 15 residues. The DNA of the CDR3 is TGTGCCAGCAGCCCTTGGGCAGCAACTAATGAAAAACTGTTTTTT. Protein: CASSPWAATNEKLFF.

The chain combines TRBV7-3 with TRBJ2-5; D ambiguous. The germline V gene encodes CDR1 SGHTA and CDR2 FQGTGA. CDR3 length: 13 amino acids. V dropped 0 bases and J dropped 2 bases, with 4 bases sitting between them. The CDR3 spells CASSLTRQETQYF. CDR3 in DNA: TGTGCCAGCAGCTTAACGAGGCAAGAGACCCAGTACTTC.

The chain carries TRBV9 and TRBJ1-2, with unresolved D. The V gene's germline CDR1 is SGDLS and CDR2 YYNGEE. There are 15 residues in the CDR3. V was trimmed by 4 bases and J by 0 bases, leaving 13 bases between them. The chain's CDR3 is CASSWHLGSNYGYTF. The CDR3 nucleotides read TGTGCCAGCAGCTGGCACTTAGGTTCTAACTATGGCTACACCTTC.

J is TRBJ2-5 and V is TRBV18; D is unclear. V was trimmed by 5 bases and J by 0 bases, leaving 10 bases between them. CDR3 length: 14 amino acids. Germline values: CDR1 KGHSH, CDR2 LQKENI. The CDR3 here is CASSELPYQETQYF. The CDR3 DNA reads as TGTGCCAGCTCAGAGCTTCCGTACCAAGAGACCCAGTACTTC.

The V call is TRBV4-2, the J call TRBJ2-4; D is undetermined. The CDR3 covers 16 residues. V was cut by 0 bases and J by 3 bases, with 12 bases left in between. The germline V gene encodes CDR1 LGHNA and CDR2 YNFKEQ. CDR3 nucleotides: TGTGCCAGCAGCCAAGATGTCGGCCTGCGCAAAAACATTCAGTACTTC. It encodes CASSQDVGLRKNIQYF.

The rearrangement links TRBV7-2 to TRBJ2-3; D remains unclear. The CDR3 runs 14 residues. Germline V gene sequence: CDR1 SGHTA, CDR2 FQGNSA. Trimming removed 1 base at V and 2 bases at J, with 7 bases between. CDR3 sequence: CASSLGVYTDTQYF. The CDR3 DNA sequence: TGTGCCAGCAGCTTAGGCGTCTACACAGATACGCAGTATTTT.

V and J are TRBV6-5 and TRBJ2-7; TRBD2 matches at 13 bases. V shed 6 bases, J shed 6 bases, and the junction held 5 bases outside the gene matches. Looked up from germline, CDR1 is MNHEY and CDR2 is SVGAGI. The CDR3 is made up of 14 amino acids. CDR3 sequence reads: CASRLGTSGVEQYF. CDR3 in DNA: TGTGCCAGCAGGCTCGGGACTAGCGGGGTCGAGCAGTACTTC.

The chain carries TRBV7-9 and TRBJ2-7, with D possibly being TRBD2 (6 bases). Per the germline V gene, CDR1 is SEHNR and CDR2 is FQNEAQ (reference sequence). V lost 5 bases, J lost 4 bases, and 12 bases lay in between. The CDR3 has 13 amino acids. CDR3 coding DNA: TGTGCCAGCAGCCCATTCGGGGGATACGAGCAGTACTTC. This codes for CASSPFGGYEQYF.

V usage is TRBV19 and J usage is TRBJ2-1; D possibly corresponds to TRBD2 (5 bases). Germline lookup yields CDR1 LNHDA and CDR2 SQIVND (reference sequence). The CDR3 is 12 residues long. V was shortened by 6 bases and J by 8 bases, with 11 bases between the two germline ends. CDR3 nucleotides: TGTGCCAGTAGAGAGAGGGTCTATGAGCAGTTCTTC. Its translation is CASRERVYEQFF. Full variable domain (outside the CDR3, taken from reference TRBV19 and TRBJ2-1): DGGITQSPKYLFRKEGQNVTLSCEQNLNHDAMYWYRQDPGQGLRLIYYSQIVNDFQKGDIAEGYSVSREKKESFPLTVTSAQKNPTAFYLCASRERVYEQFFGPGTRLTVL.

This clone was seen only a few times. The rearrangement links TRBV6-5 to TRBJ1-6, with 10 bases that match TRBD1. The CDR3 consists of 14 residues. V dropped 6 bases and J dropped 8; count of bases not matched to a gene: 4. Germline values: CDR1 MNHEY, CDR2 SVGAGI. As DNA, the CDR3 is TGTGCCAGCAGGGGGACAGGGGAGTATTCACCCCTCCACTTT. It is translated as CASRGTGEYSPLHF.

V gene TRBV7-2 combines with J gene TRBJ2-5; D remains ambiguous. This CDR3 region has 15 residues. The V gene lost 4 bases and the J gene lost 2 bases, with 14 bases spanning the gap. Germline CDR1 SGHTA, CDR2 FQGNSA. CDR3 DNA sequence: TGTGCCAGCAGCTCGCTGGTGGCAGCGCAAGAGACCCAGTACTTC. It specifies CASSSLVAAQETQYF.

To note about this clone: Likely a read error: the CDR3 ends without its conserved phenylalanine or tryptophan. The rearrangement uses TRBV4-3 and TRBJ1-4; 9 bases are shared with TRBD1. Germline V gene lookup returns CDR1 LGHNA and CDR2 YSLEER. The trim removed 0 bases at V and 6 bases at J, leaving 2 bases unmatched. The CDR3 loop spans 15 amino acids. CDR3 sequence (DNA): TGCGCCAGCAGCCAAGATGGGACAGGGTATGAAAAACTGTTTCTT. Its protein product is CASSQDGTGYEKLFL.